This is a list of T cell receptor beta chains from one sample in a study of beta chain features in type 1 diabetes. Clones were sequenced by immunoSEQ multiplex PCR, and TCRdb holds only the in-frame ones, with some missing. The table has approximately 41,000 clones, approximately 62% seen once. Sequencing input: Tregs from blood. All receptors derive from a man under 40 with type 1 diabetes. Some clones in this sample may be carry-over from other donors' samples. Each CDR3 is given with its conserved first and last residue. The order of the fields is J gene, clone size, D gene, V gene, CDR3 DNA, CDR3 protein. D genes are given only for firm matches. Clone size appears in some rows only: once, few, many, or a class for an expanded clone.

TRBJ2-1,-,TRBD2,TRBV5-1,TGCGCCAGCAGCTGGGGAGGGTCCTACAATGAGCAGTTCTTC,CASSWGGSYNEQFF
TRBJ2-7,-,TRBD1,TRBV5-1,TGCGCCAGCAGCCGGACGGGGACAGACGAGCAGTACTTC,CASSRTGTDEQYF
TRBJ2-7,-,TRBD1,TRBV19,TGTGCCAGTAGTATAGTGCCAGGGGGCCCCTACGAGCAGTACTTC,CASSIVPGGPYEQYF
TRBJ2-5,few,-,TRBV7-9,TGTGCCAGCCGAACAGGGACAGAGACCCAGTACTTC,CASRTGTETQYF
TRBJ1-2,few,TRBD1,TRBV28,TGTGCCAGCAGCCCCGGGACAGGGGTGTACGGCTACACCTTC,CASSPGTGVYGYTF
TRBJ2-1,few,TRBD1,TRBV5-1,TGCGCCAGCAGCCCTACCTACAGGGGGACCTACAATGAGCAGTTCTTC,CASSPTYRGTYNEQFF
TRBJ2-3,-,-,TRBV6-5,TGTGCCAGCAGTTACTGGGGGCAAGGGGATACGCAGTATTTT,CASSYWGQGDTQYF
TRBJ1-2,few,-,TRBV13,TGTGCCAGCAGCTTAGGCGGTGGCTATGGCTACACCTTC,CASSLGGGYGYTF
TRBJ2-1,-,-,TRBV5-1,TGCGCCAGCAGCCCCGGGGATGAGCAGTTCTTC,CASSPGDEQFF
TRBJ1-1,once,-,TRBV5-1,TGCGCCAGCAGCTTCCGGGATTTGAACACTGAAGCTTCCTTT,CASSFRDLNTEASF
TRBJ2-5,-,TRBD2,TRBV6-5,TGTGCCAGCAGAGACCGGGGGGTTGAGACCCAGTACTTC,CASRDRGVETQYF
TRBJ1-2,-,-,TRBV6-5,TGTGCCAGCACCTTAGGAGGTATCCGGGGTGGCTACACCTTC,CASTLGGIRGGYTF
TRBJ1-1,-,-,TRBV20-1,TGCAGTGCCAGGGGGAACACTGAAGCTTTCTTT,CSARGNTEAFF
TRBJ1-1,-,TRBD1,TRBV11-2,TGTGCCAGCAGCTCATCGACAGGGGCGGGTGAAGCTTTCTTT,CASSSSTGAGEAFF
TRBJ1-2,-,-,TRBV19,TGTGCCAGTAGTATCCAGTATGGCTACACCTTC,CASSIQYGYTF
TRBJ2-7,-,-,TRBV5-1,TGCGCCAGCAGCACGACAGGTTCCTACGAGCAGTACTTC,CASSTTGSYEQYF
TRBJ2-7,-,TRBD1,TRBV19,TGTGCCAGTACCAGCGGCAGGGGGCCCTACGAGCAGTACTTC,CASTSGRGPYEQYF
TRBJ1-4,-,-,TRBV4-1,TGCGCCAGCAGCCAAGAGGGCAGTAATGAAAAACTGTTTTTT,CASSQEGSNEKLFF
TRBJ1-3,-,-,TRBV30,TGTGCCTGGAGTGACCTCGGACAGCCAAGAAACACCATATATTTT,CAWSDLGQPRNTIYF
TRBJ2-5,-,TRBD2,TRBV5-4,TGTGCCAGCAGCTCGGGGGGAGGGACCAAGGAGACCCAGTACTTC,CASSSGGGTKETQYF
TRBJ2-3,-,-,TRBV15,TGTGCCACCAGCAGAGTAAACCCCCTCTACCGACAGCGCACAGATACGCAGTATTTT,CATSRVNPLYRQRTDTQYF
TRBJ1-5,once,TRBD1,TRBV5-8,TGTGCCAGCAGCTTTGACAGGGGCGCGGCGGGGAATCAGCCCCAGCATTTT,CASSFDRGAAGNQPQHF
TRBJ2-7,-,-,TRBV6-6,TGTGCCAGCAGTCCTACGGGGTCGTACGAGCAGTACTTC,CASSPTGSYEQYF
TRBJ1-5,-,-,TRBV19,TGTGCCAGTAGTCCCATAGATAGCAATCAGCCCCAGCATTTT,CASSPIDSNQPQHF
TRBJ2-3,once,TRBD1,TRBV19,TGTGCCAGTAGTACACCGGGACAGTCTGGGGATACGCAGTATTTT,CASSTPGQSGDTQYF
TRBJ2-1,-,-,TRBV5-1,TGCGCCAGCAGCTCGGGGCGGGGCGACAATGAGCAGTTCTTC,CASSSGRGDNEQFF
TRBJ2-1,-,-,TRBV5-1,TGCGCCAGCAGCATTAAGACTGGCAGCTCCTACAATGAGCAGTTCTTC,CASSIKTGSSYNEQFF